A single sample gave rise to the 2 T cell receptor beta chains below, sequenced in a study of Ad26.COV2.S vaccination and SARS-CoV-2 variants. TCRdb's copy holds only in-frame clones and misses some; the assay was immunoSEQ multiplex PCR. The data contain about 350,000 clones, approximately 84% of them seen just once; the ten biggest clones take up roughly 3.1%. Treatment indicated: around 19 received Ad26.COV2.S at low or high dose, single or two shots; five or six received placebo; per-sample allocation not given. After the first vaccine or placebo injection, samples were drawn on day 63. The sequencing used peripheral blood, collected in a trial of Ad26.COV2.S vaccine versus placebo. Receptors originate from a person aged 18-65 years who received the Ad26.COV2.S COVID-19 vaccine or a placebo.

The V call is TRBV18, the J call TRBJ1-2, with a weak D call TRBD1 (5 bases). Germline CDR1 reads KGHSH; CDR2 reads LQKENI. The CDR3 totals 15 residues. With 3 bases removed from V and 6 bases from J, the gap between germline ends came to 17 bases. This chain's CDR3 is CASSPLKGSMDGYTF. The CDR3 region has the DNA TGTGCCAGCTCACCCCTGAAGGGGTCAATGGATGGCTACACCTTC.

This chain links TRBV7-9 with TRBJ2-1; 11 bases agree with TRBD1. The CDR3 extends over 18 amino acids. Germline lookup yields CDR1 SEHNR and CDR2 FQNEAQ (reference sequence). V lost 5 bases to trimming and J lost 2 bases; unmatched junction nucleotides: 11. The DNA for the CDR3 is TGTGCCAGCAGCCCCGAGTTCGGGACAGGGGGGGCCTACAATGAGCAGTTCTTC. Translated, it gives CASSPEFGTGGAYNEQFF. Filled out from reference TRBV7-9 and TRBJ2-1, the complete variable domain reads DTGVSQNPRHKITKRGQNVTFRCDPISEHNRLYWYRQTLGQGPEFLTYFQNEAQLEKSRLLSDRFSAERPKGSFSTLEIQRTEQGDSAMYLCASSPEFGTGGAYNEQFFGPGTRLTVL.